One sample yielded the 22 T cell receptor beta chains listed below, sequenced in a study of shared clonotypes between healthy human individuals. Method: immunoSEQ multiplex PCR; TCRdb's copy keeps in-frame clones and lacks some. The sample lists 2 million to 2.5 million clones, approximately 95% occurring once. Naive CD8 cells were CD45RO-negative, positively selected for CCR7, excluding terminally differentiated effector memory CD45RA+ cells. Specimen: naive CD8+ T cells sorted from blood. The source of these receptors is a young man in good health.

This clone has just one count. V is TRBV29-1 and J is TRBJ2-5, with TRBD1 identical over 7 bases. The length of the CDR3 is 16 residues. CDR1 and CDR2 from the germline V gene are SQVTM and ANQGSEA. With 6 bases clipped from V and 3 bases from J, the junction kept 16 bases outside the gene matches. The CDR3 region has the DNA TGCAGCGTCGGACCCCTTGGAGACAGGGTTGAAGAGACCCAGTACTTC. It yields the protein CSVGPLGDRVEETQYF. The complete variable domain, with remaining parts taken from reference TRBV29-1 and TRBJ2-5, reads SAVISQKPSRDICQRGTSLTIQCQVDSQVTMMFWYRQQPGQSLTLIATANQGSEATYESGFVIDKFPISRPNLTFSTLTVSNMSPEDSSIYLCSVGPLGDRVEETQYFGPGTRLLVL.

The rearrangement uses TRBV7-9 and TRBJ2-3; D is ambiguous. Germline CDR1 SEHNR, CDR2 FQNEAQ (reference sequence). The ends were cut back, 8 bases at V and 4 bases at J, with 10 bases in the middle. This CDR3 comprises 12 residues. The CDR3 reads CASFYGPDTQYF. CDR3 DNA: TGTGCCAGCTTTTATGGACCAGATACGCAGTATTTT.

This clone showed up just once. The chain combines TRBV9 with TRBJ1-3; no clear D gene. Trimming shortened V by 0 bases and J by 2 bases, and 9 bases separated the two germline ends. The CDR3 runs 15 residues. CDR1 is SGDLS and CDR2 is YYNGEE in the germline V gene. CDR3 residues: CASSVVSVPGNTIYF. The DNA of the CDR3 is TGTGCCAGCAGCGTAGTGTCGGTGCCTGGAAACACCATATATTTT. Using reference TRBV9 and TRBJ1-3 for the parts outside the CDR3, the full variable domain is DSGVTQTPKHLITATGQRVTLRCSPRSGDLSVYWYQQSLDQGLQFLIQYYNGEERAKGNILERFSAQQFPDLHSELNLSSLELGDSALYFCASSVVSVPGNTIYFGEGSWLTVV.

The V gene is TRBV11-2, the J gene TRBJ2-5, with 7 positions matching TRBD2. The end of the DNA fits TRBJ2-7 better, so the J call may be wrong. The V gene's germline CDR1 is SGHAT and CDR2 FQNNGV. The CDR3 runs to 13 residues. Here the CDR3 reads CASSSERGYEQYF. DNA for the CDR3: TGTGCCAGCAGCAGCGAGCGGGGATACGAGCAGTACTTC.

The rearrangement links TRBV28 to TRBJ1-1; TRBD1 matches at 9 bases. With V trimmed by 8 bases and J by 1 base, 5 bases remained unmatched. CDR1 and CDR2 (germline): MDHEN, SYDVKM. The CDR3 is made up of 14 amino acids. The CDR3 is CASQDRGANTEAFF. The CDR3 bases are TGTGCCAGCCAGGACAGGGGTGCGAACACTGAAGCTTTCTTT.

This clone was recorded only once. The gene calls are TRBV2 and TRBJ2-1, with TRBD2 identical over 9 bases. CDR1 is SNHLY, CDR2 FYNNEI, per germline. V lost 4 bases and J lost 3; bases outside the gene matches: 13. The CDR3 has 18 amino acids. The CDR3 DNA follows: TGTGCCAGCAGTGTCTCCGAGCTAGCGGGGACCAACTACAATGAGCAGTTCTTC. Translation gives CASSVSELAGTNYNEQFF.

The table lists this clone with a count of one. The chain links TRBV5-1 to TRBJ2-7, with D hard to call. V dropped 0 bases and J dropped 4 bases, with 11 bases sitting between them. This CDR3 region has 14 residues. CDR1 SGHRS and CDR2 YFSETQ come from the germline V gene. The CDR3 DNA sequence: TGCGCCAGCAGCTTGGAAATTACGGGTTACGAGCAGTACTTC. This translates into CASSLEITGYEQYF. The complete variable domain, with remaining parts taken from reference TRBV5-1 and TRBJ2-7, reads KAGVTQTPRYLIKTRGQQVTLSCSPISGHRSVSWYQQTPGQGLQFLFEYFSETQRNKGNFPGRFSGRQFSNSRSEMNVSTLELGDSALYLCASSLEITGYEQYFGPGTRLTVT.

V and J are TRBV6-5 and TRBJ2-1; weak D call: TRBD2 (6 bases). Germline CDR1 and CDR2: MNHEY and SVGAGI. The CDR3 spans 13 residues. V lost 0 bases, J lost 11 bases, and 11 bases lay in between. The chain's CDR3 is CASSYSEGRQQFF. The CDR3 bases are TGTGCCAGCAGTTACTCGGAGGGACGTCAGCAGTTCTTC.

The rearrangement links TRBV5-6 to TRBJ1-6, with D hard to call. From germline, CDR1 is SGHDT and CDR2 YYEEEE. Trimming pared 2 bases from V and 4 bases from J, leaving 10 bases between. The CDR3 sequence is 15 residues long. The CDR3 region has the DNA TGTGCCAGCAGCTTCGATTCTACTTATAATTCACCCCTCCACTTT. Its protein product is CASSFDSTYNSPLHF.

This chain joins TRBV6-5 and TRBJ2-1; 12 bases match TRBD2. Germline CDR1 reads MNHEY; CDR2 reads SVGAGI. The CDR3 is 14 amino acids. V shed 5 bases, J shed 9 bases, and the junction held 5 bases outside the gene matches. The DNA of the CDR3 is TGTGCCAGCAGTGGACTAGCGGGGTTGTCTGAGCAGTTCTTC. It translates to CASSGLAGLSEQFF.

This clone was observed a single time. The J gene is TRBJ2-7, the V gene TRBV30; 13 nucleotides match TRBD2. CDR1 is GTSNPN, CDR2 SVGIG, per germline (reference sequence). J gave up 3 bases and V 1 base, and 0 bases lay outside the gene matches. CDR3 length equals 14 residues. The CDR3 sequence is CAWSGTSGSYEQYF. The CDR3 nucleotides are TGTGCCTGGAGTGGGACTAGCGGGAGCTACGAGCAGTACTTC.

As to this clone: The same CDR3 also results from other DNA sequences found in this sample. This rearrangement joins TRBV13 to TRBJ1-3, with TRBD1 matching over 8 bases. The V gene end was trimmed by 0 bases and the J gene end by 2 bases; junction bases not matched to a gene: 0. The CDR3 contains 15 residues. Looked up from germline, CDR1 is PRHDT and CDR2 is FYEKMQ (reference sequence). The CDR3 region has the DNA TGTGCCAGCAGCTTAGGGACAGGGGCTGGAAACACCATATATTTT. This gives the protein CASSLGTGAGNTIYF.

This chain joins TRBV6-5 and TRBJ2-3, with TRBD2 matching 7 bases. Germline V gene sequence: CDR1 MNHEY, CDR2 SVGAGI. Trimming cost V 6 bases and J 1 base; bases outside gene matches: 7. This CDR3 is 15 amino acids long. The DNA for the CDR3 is TGTGCCAGCAGCACCAGCGGGGCGGGCACAGATACGCAGTATTTT. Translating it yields CASSTSGAGTDTQYF.

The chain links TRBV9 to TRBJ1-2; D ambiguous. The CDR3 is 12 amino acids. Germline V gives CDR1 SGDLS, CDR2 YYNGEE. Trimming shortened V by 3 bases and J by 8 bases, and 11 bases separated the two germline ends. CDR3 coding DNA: TGTGCCAGCAGCGGCCTGCGAGAGGGCTACACCTTC. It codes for CASSGLREGYTF. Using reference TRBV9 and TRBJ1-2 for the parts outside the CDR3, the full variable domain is DSGVTQTPKHLITATGQRVTLRCSPRSGDLSVYWYQQSLDQGLQFLIQYYNGEERAKGNILERFSAQQFPDLHSELNLSSLELGDSALYFCASSGLREGYTFGSGTRLTVV.

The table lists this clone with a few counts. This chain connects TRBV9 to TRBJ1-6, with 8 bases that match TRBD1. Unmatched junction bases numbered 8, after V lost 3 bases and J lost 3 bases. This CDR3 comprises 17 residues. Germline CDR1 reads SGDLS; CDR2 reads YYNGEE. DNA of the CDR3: TGTGCCAGCAGCGCATCTGGGACAGGCGTCTATAATTCACCCCTCCACTTT. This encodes CASSASGTGVYNSPLHF.

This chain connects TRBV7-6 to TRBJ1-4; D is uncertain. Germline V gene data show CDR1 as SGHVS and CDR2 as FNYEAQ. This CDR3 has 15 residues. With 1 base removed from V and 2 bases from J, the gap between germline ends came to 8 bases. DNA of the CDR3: TGTGCCAGCAGCTTAGTGGTCGGGACTAATGAAAAACTGTTTTTT. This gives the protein CASSLVVGTNEKLFF.

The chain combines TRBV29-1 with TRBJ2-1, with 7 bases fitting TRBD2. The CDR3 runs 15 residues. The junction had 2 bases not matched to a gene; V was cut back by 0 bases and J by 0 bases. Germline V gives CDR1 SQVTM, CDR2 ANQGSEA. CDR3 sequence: CSVEDRGDSYNEQFF. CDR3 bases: TGCAGCGTTGAAGATCGGGGGGACTCCTACAATGAGCAGTTCTTC.

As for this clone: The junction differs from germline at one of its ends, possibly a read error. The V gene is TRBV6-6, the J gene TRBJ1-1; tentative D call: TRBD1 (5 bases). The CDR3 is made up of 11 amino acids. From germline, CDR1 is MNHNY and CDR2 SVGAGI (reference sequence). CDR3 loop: CASSVGTEVLF. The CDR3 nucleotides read TGTGCCAGCAGTGTCGGGACGGAGGTTCTCTTT.

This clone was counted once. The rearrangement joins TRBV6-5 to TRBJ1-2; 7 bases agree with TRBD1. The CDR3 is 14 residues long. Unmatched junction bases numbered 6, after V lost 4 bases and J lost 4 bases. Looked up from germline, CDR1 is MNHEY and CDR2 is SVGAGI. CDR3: CASSFGQAAYGYTF. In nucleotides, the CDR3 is TGTGCCAGCAGTTTTGGACAGGCGGCCTATGGCTACACCTTC.

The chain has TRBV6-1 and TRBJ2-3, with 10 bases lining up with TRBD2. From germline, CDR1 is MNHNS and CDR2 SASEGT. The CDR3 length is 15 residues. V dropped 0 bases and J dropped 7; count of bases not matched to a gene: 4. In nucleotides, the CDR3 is TGTGCCAGCAGTGAAGCGCCTAGCGGGGGTTATACGCAGTATTTT. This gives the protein CASSEAPSGGYTQYF.

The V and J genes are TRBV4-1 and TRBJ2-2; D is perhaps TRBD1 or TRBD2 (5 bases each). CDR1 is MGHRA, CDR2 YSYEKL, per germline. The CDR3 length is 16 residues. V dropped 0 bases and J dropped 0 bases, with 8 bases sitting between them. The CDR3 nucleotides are TGCGCCAGCAGCCAAGAACGGGGCCCGAACACCGGGGAGCTGTTTTTT. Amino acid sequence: CASSQERGPNTGELFF.

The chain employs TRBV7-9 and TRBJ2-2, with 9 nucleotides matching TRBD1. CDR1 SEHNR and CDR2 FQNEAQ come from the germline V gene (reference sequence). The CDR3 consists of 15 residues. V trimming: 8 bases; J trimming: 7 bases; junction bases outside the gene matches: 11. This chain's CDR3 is CASEDRDRDDGELFF. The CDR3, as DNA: TGTGCCAGCGAGGACCGGGACAGGGACGACGGGGAGCTGTTTTTT. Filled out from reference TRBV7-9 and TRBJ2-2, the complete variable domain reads DTGVSQNPRHKITKRGQNVTFRCDPISEHNRLYWYRQTLGQGPEFLTYFQNEAQLEKSRLLSDRFSAERPKGSFSTLEIQRTEQGDSAMYLCASEDRDRDDGELFFGEGSRLTVL.